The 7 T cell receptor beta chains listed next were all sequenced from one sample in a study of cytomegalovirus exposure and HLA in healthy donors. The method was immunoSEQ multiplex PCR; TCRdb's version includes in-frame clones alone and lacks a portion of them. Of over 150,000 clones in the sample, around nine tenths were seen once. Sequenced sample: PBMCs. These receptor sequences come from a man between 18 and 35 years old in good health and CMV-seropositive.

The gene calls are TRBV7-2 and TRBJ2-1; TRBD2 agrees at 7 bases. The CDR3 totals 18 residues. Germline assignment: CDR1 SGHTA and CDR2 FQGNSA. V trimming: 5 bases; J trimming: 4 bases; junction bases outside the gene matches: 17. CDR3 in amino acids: CASSPRGGSSVLYNEQFF. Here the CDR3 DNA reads TGTGCCAGCAGCCCTCGGGGAGGGTCATCGGTACTATACAATGAGCAGTTCTTC. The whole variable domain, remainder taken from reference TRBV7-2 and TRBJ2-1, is GAGVSQSPSNKVTEKGKDVELRCDPISGHTALYWYRQSLGQGLEFLIYFQGNSAPDKSGLPSDRFSAERTGGSVSTLTIQRTQQEDSAVYLCASSPRGGSSVLYNEQFFGPGTRLTVL.

CDR3 DNA sequence: TGCAGCGGGGAGGACGGAGGAAACACCATATATTTT. It encodes CSGEDGGNTIYF. The rearrangement links TRBV29-1 to TRBJ1-3, with unresolved D. Germline values: CDR1 SQVTM, CDR2 ANQGSEA. This CDR3 has 12 residues. V was trimmed by 7 bases and J by 4 bases, leaving 11 bases between them.

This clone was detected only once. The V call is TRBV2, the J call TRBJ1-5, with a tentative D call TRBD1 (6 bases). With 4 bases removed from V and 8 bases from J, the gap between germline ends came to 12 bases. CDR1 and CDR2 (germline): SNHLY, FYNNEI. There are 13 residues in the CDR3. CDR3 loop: CASSGLQGKPQHF. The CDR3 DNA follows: TGTGCCAGCAGTGGGCTACAGGGTAAGCCCCAGCATTTT.

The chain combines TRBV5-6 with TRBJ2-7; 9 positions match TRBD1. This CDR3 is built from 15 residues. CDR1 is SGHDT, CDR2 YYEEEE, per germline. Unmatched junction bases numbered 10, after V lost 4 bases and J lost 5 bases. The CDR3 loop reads CASSLWDRESHEQYF. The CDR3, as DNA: TGTGCCAGCAGCCTATGGGACAGGGAGTCCCACGAGCAGTACTTC.

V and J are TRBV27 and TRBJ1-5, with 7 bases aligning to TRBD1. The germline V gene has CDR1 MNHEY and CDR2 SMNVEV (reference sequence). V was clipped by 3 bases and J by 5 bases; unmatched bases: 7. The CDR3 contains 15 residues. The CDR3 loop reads CASSLRPTGDQPQHF. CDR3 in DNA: TGTGCCAGCAGTTTGAGGCCTACAGGGGATCAGCCCCAGCATTTT.

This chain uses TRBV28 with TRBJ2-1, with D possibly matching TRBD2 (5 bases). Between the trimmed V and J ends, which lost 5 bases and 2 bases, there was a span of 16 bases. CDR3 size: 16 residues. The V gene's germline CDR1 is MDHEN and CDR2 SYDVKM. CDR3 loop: CASSAEGGVTYNEQFF. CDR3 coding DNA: TGTGCCAGCAGTGCAGAGGGTGGTGTTACCTACAATGAGCAGTTCTTC.

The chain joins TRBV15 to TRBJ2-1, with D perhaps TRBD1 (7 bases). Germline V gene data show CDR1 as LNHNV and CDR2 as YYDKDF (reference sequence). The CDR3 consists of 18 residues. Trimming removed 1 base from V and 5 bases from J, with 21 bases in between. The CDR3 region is CATSRGGQGDSTDNEQFF. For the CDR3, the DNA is TGTGCCACCAGCAGAGGAGGGCAGGGGGACTCCACTGACAATGAGCAGTTCTTC.